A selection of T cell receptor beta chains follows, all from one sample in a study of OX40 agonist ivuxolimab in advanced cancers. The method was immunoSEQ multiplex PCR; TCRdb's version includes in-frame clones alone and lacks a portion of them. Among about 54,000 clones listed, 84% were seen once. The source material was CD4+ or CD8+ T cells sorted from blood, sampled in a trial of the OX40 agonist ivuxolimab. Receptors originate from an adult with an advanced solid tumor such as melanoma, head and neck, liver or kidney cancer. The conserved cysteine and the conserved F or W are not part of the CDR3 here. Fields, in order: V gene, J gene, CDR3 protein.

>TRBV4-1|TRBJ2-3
ASSQQRTAVTDTQY
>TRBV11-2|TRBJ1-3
ASSRSSGNTIY
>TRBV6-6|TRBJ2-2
ATSGTKIGELF
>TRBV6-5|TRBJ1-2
ASSGSGDGGYT
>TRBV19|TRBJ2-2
ASSIQTGTGVGSGGELF
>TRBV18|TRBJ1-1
ASSPGPNTEAF
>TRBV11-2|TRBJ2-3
ASSSDTQY
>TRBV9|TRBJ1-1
ASSLSGHLNTEAF
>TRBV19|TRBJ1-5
ASSSLQGEGDQPQH
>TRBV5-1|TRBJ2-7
ASSTGQNYEQY
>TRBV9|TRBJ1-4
ASSRRDRSSATNEKLF
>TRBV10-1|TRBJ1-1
ASPRQRNTEAF
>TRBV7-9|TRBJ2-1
ASSLVGSRPNNEQF
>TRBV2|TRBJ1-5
ASSALAAASNQPQH
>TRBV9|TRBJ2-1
ASSGGPSSYNEQF
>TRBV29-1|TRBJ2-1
SVDDRGRRNEQF
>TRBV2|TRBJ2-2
ASTGRETGELF
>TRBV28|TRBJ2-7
ASSSTSRTIASYEQY
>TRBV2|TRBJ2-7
ASSPGGGEQY
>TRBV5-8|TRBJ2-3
ASSLYREREGTDTQY
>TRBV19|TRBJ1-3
ASRRTRGQRSGNTIY
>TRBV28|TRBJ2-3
ASSLGARGTSTDTQY
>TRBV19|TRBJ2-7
ASSMGQANFLTYEQY
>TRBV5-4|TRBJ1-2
ASSEGQANYGYT
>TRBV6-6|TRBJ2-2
ASSYWASGNPGELF
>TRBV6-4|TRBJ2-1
ASSDSFAGDYVDEQF
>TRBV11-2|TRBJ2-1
ASSSSFEGWNEQF
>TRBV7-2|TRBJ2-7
ASSIRTAEQY
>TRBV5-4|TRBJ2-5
ASSFRDSETQY
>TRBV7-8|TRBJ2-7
ASSLQRGAHEQY
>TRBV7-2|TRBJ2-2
ASSLVVPGELF
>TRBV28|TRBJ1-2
ASSSTGGNYGYT
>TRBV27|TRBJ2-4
ASSRPGGAKNIQY
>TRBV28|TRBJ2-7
ARAPFHGRSYEQY
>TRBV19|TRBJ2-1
ASSIVASGVYNEQF
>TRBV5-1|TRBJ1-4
ASSETEGVGEKLF
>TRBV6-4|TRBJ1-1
ASSDSDRGTEAF
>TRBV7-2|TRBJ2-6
ASSLGSASSGANVLT
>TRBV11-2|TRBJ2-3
ASSLYPGQTDTQY
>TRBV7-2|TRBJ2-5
ASSKTDPQETQY
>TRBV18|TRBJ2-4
ASTRGRGRAEAKNIQY
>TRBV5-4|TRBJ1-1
ASSSKSGSNTEAF